This note documents a single TCR beta chain sequence. The table came from immunoSEQ multiplex PCR; TCRdb's copy has only in-frame clones and leaves some out. The sample consists of more than 65,000 clones, about 88% of them appearing once. These data belong to a study of OX40 agonist ivuxolimab in advanced cancers. In the study overall: Partial responses occurred in three patients (one hepatocellular carcinoma, two cutaneous melanoma).

The CDR3 is 13 residues long. Per germline, CDR1 KGHSH and CDR2 LQKENI. V lost 6 bases, J lost 2 bases, and 10 bases lay in between. The gene calls are TRBV18 and TRBJ1-1; D is ambiguous. The sample was CD4+ or CD8+ T cells sorted from blood, taken in a trial of the OX40 agonist ivuxolimab. The TCR was taken from an adult with an advanced solid tumor such as melanoma, head and neck, liver or kidney cancer. CDR3 sequence (DNA): TGTGCCAGCTCCTCCACCTACAACACTGAAGCTTTCTTT. Translation gives CASSSTYNTEAFF. Variable domain in full (rest from reference TRBV18 and TRBJ1-1): NAGVMQNPRHLVRRRGQEARLRCSPMKGHSHVYWYRQLPEEGLKFMVYLQKENIIDESGMPKERFSAEFPKEGPSILRIQQVVRGDSAAYFCASSSTYNTEAFFGQGTRLTVV.